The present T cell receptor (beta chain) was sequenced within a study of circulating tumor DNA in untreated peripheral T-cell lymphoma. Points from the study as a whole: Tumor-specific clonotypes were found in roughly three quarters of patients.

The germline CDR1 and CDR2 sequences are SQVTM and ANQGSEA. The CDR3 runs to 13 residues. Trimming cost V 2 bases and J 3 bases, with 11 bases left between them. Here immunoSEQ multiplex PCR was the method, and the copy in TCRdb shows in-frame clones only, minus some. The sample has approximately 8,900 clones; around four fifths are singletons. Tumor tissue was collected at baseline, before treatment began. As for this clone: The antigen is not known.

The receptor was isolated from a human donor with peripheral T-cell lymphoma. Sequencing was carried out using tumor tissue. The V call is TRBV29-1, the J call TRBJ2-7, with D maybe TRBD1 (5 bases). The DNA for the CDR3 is TGCAGCGTTGAAACCCAGGGCCGCTACGAGCAGTACTTC. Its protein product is CSVETQGRYEQYF.